Presented here are 27 T cell receptor beta chains from one specimen sequenced in a study of CD8+ T cells in alopecia areata. cDNA serving as the sequencing template came from extracted, reverse transcribed RNA. Repertoires were generated with immunoSEQ multiplex PCR, while TCRdb's copy carries only in-frame clones and drops some. The sample has about 160,000 clones, roughly 50% seen once. The sequenced material came from CD4+ T cells sorted from blood. Receptor source: a human donor with alopecia areata.

This chain joins TRBV20-1 and TRBJ1-2; unclear D gene. The CDR3 length is 11 residues. Germline values: CDR1 DFQATT, CDR2 SNEGSKA (reference sequence). Trimming shortened V by 2 bases and J by 3 bases, and 4 bases separated the two germline ends. The CDR3 DNA follows: TGCAGTGCTAGATCTGACTATGGCTACACCTTC. This translates into CSARSDYGYTF.

The rearrangement uses TRBV6-5 and TRBJ2-7, with 10 bases lining up with TRBD2. CDR3 length: 14 amino acids. V gave up 8 bases and J gave up 6 bases; unmatched junction bases: 10. CDR1 and CDR2 from the germline V gene are MNHEY and SVGAGI. The CDR3 region is CASGNSGRISEQYF. The CDR3 bases are TGTGCCAGCGGTAATAGCGGGAGGATCTCCGAGCAGTACTTC.

There are a few counts of this clone. In DNA form, the CDR3 reads TGTGCCAGCAGCTCGACCCTAGATTTCTACGAGCAGTACTTC. This sequence encodes CASSSTLDFYEQYF. This rearrangement joins TRBV5-6 to TRBJ2-7; unclear D gene. The ends were cut back, 3 bases at V and 3 bases at J, with 13 bases in the middle. The V gene's germline CDR1 is SGHDT and CDR2 YYEEEE. This CDR3 spans 14 amino acids.

This chain connects TRBV10-3 to TRBJ2-4; the D gene is possibly TRBD2 (6 bases). The germline V and J ends were trimmed by 2 bases and 6 bases, with 8 bases remaining between them. Germline V CDR1 and CDR2: ENHRY, SYGVKD. The length of the CDR3 is 13 residues. The CDR3 is CAISETEGNIQYF. The CDR3, as DNA: TGTGCCATCAGTGAGACGGAGGGAAACATTCAGTACTTC.

This clone appeared a few times. The genes are TRBV2 and TRBJ2-1; tentative D call: TRBD1 (6 bases). The germline gives CDR1 SNHLY, CDR2 FYNNEI. V was pared by 6 bases and J by 6 bases, with 15 bases between. The CDR3 sequence is 14 residues long. This CDR3 is CASRTQGGSNEQFF. As DNA, the CDR3 is TGTGCCAGCAGGACCCAAGGGGGTAGCAATGAGCAGTTCTTC.

This clone turned up a few times. This chain links TRBV6-5 with TRBJ2-3; D remains ambiguous. The germline V and J ends were trimmed by 0 bases and 4 bases, with 2 bases remaining between them. Germline-derived CDR1 and CDR2 are MNHEY and SVGAGI. The CDR3 covers 12 residues. The CDR3 is CASSYSPDTQYF. For the CDR3, the DNA is TGTGCCAGCAGTTACTCACCAGATACGCAGTATTTT.

J is TRBJ2-3 and V is TRBV5-1; tentatively, D is TRBD2 (5 bases). CDR1 and CDR2 (germline): SGHRS, YFSETQ. The V end lost 4 bases, the J end lost 7 bases, and 16 bases lay between the germline ends. The CDR3 contains 14 residues. DNA for the CDR3: TGCGCCAGCAGCACCAGGACGGACTCTAATACGCAGTATTTT. Translation gives CASSTRTDSNTQYF. The full variable domain, completed using reference TRBV5-1 and TRBJ2-3, is KAGVTQTPRYLIKTRGQQVTLSCSPISGHRSVSWYQQTPGQGLQFLFEYFSETQRNKGNFPGRFSGRQFSNSRSEMNVSTLELGDSALYLCASSTRTDSNTQYFGPGTRLTVL.

Only a few counts were recorded for this clone. As DNA, the CDR3 is TGCGCCAGCAGCCAAGATCTTACGGCCACAGATACGCAGTATTTT. Residues: CASSQDLTATDTQYF. The genes are TRBV4-1 and TRBJ2-3; D gene uncertain. V shed 0 bases and J shed 2 bases, with 9 bases lying between them. The CDR3 spans 15 residues. Germline V CDR1 and CDR2: MGHRA, YSYEKL.

This clone was counted between two and nine times. The rearrangement links TRBV5-1 to TRBJ2-5, with D possibly being TRBD1 or TRBD2 (6 bases each). CDR3 length: 14 amino acids. The germline V and J ends were trimmed by 6 bases and 1 base, with 13 bases remaining between them. Per the germline V gene, CDR1 is SGHRS and CDR2 is YFSETQ. The CDR3 coding sequence is TGCGCCAGCAAAAAGGGGGGATCCCAAGAGACCCAGTACTTC. Translation gives CASKKGGSQETQYF.

J is TRBJ2-7 and V is TRBV28; D uncertain. Between the trimmed V and J ends, which lost 2 bases and 3 bases, there was a span of 2 bases. Per germline, CDR1 MDHEN and CDR2 SYDVKM. The CDR3 covers 11 residues. CDR3 nucleotide sequence: TGTGCCAGCAGTTTACTCTACGAGCAGTACTTC. Its translation: CASSLLYEQYF.

The V call is TRBV7-8, the J call TRBJ1-2; possibly TRBD1 for D (5 bases). Trimming removed 5 bases at V and 8 bases at J, with 12 bases between. CDR1 is SGHVS, CDR2 FQNEAQ, per germline. There are 12 residues in the CDR3. CDR3 bases: TGTGCCAGCAGCCCTAGCAGGGAAGGCTACACCTTC. Its protein is CASSPSREGYTF.

The chain links TRBV18 to TRBJ1-2; D is uncertain. Germline lookup yields CDR1 KGHSH and CDR2 LQKENI. The CDR3 length is 15 residues. V lost 1 base to trimming and J lost 0 bases, with 9 bases between them. The CDR3 reads CASSPLRPANYGYTF. CDR3 nucleotide sequence: TGTGCCAGCTCACCACTCCGACCTGCTAACTATGGCTACACCTTC.

This clone showed up just a few times. The rearrangement joins TRBV6-5 to TRBJ2-1, with 7 bases identical to TRBD1. V lost 0 bases, J lost 4 bases, and 6 bases stayed unmatched. Germline CDR1 and CDR2: MNHEY and SVGAGI. The CDR3 runs to 16 residues. The CDR3 DNA reads as TGTGCCAGCAGTTACTCGCTCGGACAGGATTACAATGAGCAGTTCTTC. It codes for CASSYSLGQDYNEQFF.

This clone appeared a few times. One junction end disagrees with the germline gene, perhaps due to a read error. The V gene is TRBV5-1, the J gene TRBJ2-1, with 8 bases matching TRBD1. This CDR3 contains 19 residues. From germline, CDR1 is SGHRS and CDR2 YFSETQ. CDR3 DNA: TGCGCCAGCAGTTTGGATCGGCAGGGGGCACTAGTTAGGTACAATGAGCAGTTCTTC. Translating it yields CASSLDRQGALVRYNEQFF.

Comments on this clone: An end of the junction differs from the germline gene, which may be a read error. CDR3 nucleotides: TGCGCCAGCAGCGGATGGGACAGTTCCCACTTC. Its translation is CASSGWDSSHF. V and J are TRBV5-1 and TRBJ2-4, with 7 bases lining up with TRBD1. Germline V gene data show CDR1 as SGHRS and CDR2 as YFSETQ. The CDR3 has 11 residues.

This sequence joins TRBV30 and TRBJ1-5; D is possibly TRBD1 (6 bases). Looked up from germline, CDR1 is GTSNPN and CDR2 is SVGIG (reference sequence). Trimming took off 3 bases at V and 9 bases at J, with 24 bases between the two ends. The CDR3 covers 16 residues. CDR3 sequence (DNA): TGTGCCTGGAGCGAAAGAGGAGGGGGGATCAACGGGCCCCAGCATTTT. Protein: CAWSERGGGINGPQHF.

The genes are TRBV5-1 and TRBJ2-3, with TRBD1 as a possible D gene (5 bases). V lost 1 base and J lost 4, with 10 bases in between. The CDR3 runs 14 residues. Germline CDR1 and CDR2: SGHRS and YFSETQ. The CDR3 nucleotides read TGCGCCAGCAGCTTGTCGGCAGGGTCAGATACGCAGTATTTT. Amino acid sequence: CASSLSAGSDTQYF.

The J gene is TRBJ2-1, the V gene TRBV5-1; the match to TRBD1 covers 9 bases. The length of the CDR3 is 14 residues. Germline CDR1 reads SGHRS; CDR2 reads YFSETQ. The V and J ends lost 7 bases and 9 bases, in that order; junction bases with no gene match: 11. The CDR3 bases are TGCGCCAGCTCACTCTGGACAGGGGTTATTGAGCAGTTCTTC. Residues: CASSLWTGVIEQFF.

This chain joins TRBV5-1 and TRBJ1-1; D is ambiguous. V lost 0 bases and J lost 5, with 11 bases in between. From germline, CDR1 is SGHRS and CDR2 YFSETQ. This CDR3 is built from 14 residues. The CDR3 region is CASSLVQADTEAFF. Written as DNA, the CDR3 is TGCGCCAGCAGCTTGGTGCAGGCAGATACTGAAGCTTTCTTT.

The rearrangement links TRBV30 to TRBJ2-1; D gene unclear. This CDR3 region has 15 residues. V was cut by 7 bases and J by 7 bases, with 23 bases left in between. The germline V gene has CDR1 GTSNPN and CDR2 SVGIG (reference sequence). The CDR3 spells CASSNSRRLRNEQFF. In DNA, the CDR3 is TGTGCCTCCTCAAACTCTAGGCGCCTCAGAAATGAGCAGTTCTTC.

The chain is built from TRBV30 and TRBJ1-2, with a tentative D call TRBD1 (5 bases). The CDR3 consists of 13 residues. Trimming stripped 3 bases from V and 5 bases from J, with 13 bases between. Germline V gene data show CDR1 as GTSNPN and CDR2 as SVGIG (reference sequence). The CDR3 bases are TGTGCCTGGAGGTTGGGCAGGGATTATGGCTACACCTTC. It codes for CAWRLGRDYGYTF.

The J gene is TRBJ2-7, the V gene TRBV28; D ambiguous. Trimming removed 3 bases from V and 6 bases from J, with 6 bases in between. Germline V lookup: CDR1 MDHEN, CDR2 SYDVKM. The CDR3 spans 11 residues. The CDR3 loop is CASSFITEQYF. CDR3 nucleotide sequence: TGTGCCAGCAGTTTCATAACCGAGCAGTACTTC.

A note on this clone: Other DNA variants within this sample encode the same CDR3. The chain has TRBV29-1 and TRBJ1-5, with a possible D match to TRBD1 (5 bases). The CDR3 spans 13 residues. The ends were cut back, 6 bases at V and 2 bases at J, with 11 bases in the middle. Germline CDR1 and CDR2: SQVTM and ANQGSEA. CDR3 in amino acids: CSVRDGGNQPQHF. The CDR3, as DNA: TGCAGCGTGAGGGACGGAGGCAATCAGCCCCAGCATTTT.

This sequence joins TRBV25-1 and TRBJ1-2, with a possible D match to TRBD1 (5 bases). Germline values: CDR1 MGHDK, CDR2 SYGVNS. Trimming left V 3 bases short and J 2 bases short, with 16 bases between. The CDR3 contains 16 residues. CDR3 region: CASSDPGAGDNYGYTF. CDR3 in DNA: TGTGCCAGCAGTGACCCCGGGGCCGGGGACAACTATGGCTACACCTTC.

This clone was found a few times. The chain combines TRBV7-2 with TRBJ2-3, with a tentative D call TRBD2 (6 bases). The V end was cut by 0 bases, the J end by 1 base, with 11 bases between. The CDR3 contains 16 residues. Germline CDR1 reads SGHTA; CDR2 reads FQGNSA. This CDR3 is CASSLAGGRGTDTQYF. The CDR3 coding sequence is TGTGCCAGCAGCTTAGCAGGAGGGCGGGGCACAGATACGCAGTATTTT.

This chain joins TRBV7-3 and TRBJ2-1; maybe TRBD1 (6 bases). The V and J ends lost 6 bases and 5 bases respectively, with 20 bases between them. Germline assignment: CDR1 SGHTA and CDR2 FQGTGA. The CDR3 runs to 16 residues. The CDR3 is CASSPTSDRWNNEQFF. CDR3 nucleotides: TGTGCCAGCAGTCCTACCTCAGACAGGTGGAACAATGAGCAGTTCTTC.

The rearrangement links TRBV29-1 to TRBJ2-5; 7 nucleotides agree with TRBD1. Losses at the gene ends were 7 bases for V and 4 bases for J; bases not matched to a gene: 6. CDR1 is SQVTM and CDR2 is ANQGSEA in the germline V gene. The CDR3 length is 12 residues. In nucleotides, the CDR3 is TGCAGCGGGAGACAGGGATCAGAGACCCAGTACTTC. Protein product: CSGRQGSETQYF.